This T cell receptor (beta chain) emerged from a study of Graves' ophthalmopathy and Graves' hyperthyroidism. RNA transcripts served as template for amplifying TCR beta CDR3 sequences. HTBI primers were used in a first-round RT-PCR, which preceded a second-round multiplex PCR. TCRdb passed the multiplex PCR reads through MiXCR, listing each CDR3 protein once. The sample holds roughly 1.1 million distinct CDR3 sequences, approximately 35% seen once. Ten or more counts support this clonotype. After removal of 3 bases from V and 2 bases from J, the junction contained 3 bases not matched to a gene. Germline V gene lookup returns CDR1 SGDLS and CDR2 YYNGEE. The CDR3 spans 15 residues.

The rearrangement links TRBV9 to TRBJ2-2, with TRBD1 identical over 8 bases. Specimen: peripheral blood or thyroid tissue (not recorded which). This TCR was recovered from an adult man with Graves' hyperthyroidism. The CDR3, as DNA: TGTGCCAGCAGCGCAGGGGGCCTTAACACCGGGGAGCTGTTTTTT. Translated: CASSAGGLNTGELFF.